This entry lists 10 T cell receptor beta chains sequenced from one sample in a study of blood T cell repertoires in COVID-19. Libraries were prepared by immunoSEQ multiplex PCR; TCRdb keeps only in-frame clonotypes and omits some of them. The table shows 200,000 to 300,000 clones, with about 90% occurring only once. The sequencing input was peripheral blood. These receptors all stem from a man in his fifties or sixties with acute or convalescent COVID-19.

The chain uses TRBV28 and TRBJ2-2; D is unclear. V lost 6 bases and J lost 0, with 14 bases in between. This CDR3 is built from 16 residues. CDR1 is MDHEN, CDR2 SYDVKM, per germline. The CDR3 bases are TGTGCCAGCAGGAAGTCGCGCCTCGCGAACACCGGGGAGCTGTTTTTT. This sequence encodes CASRKSRLANTGELFF.

This chain connects TRBV9 to TRBJ2-1, with 8 bases matching TRBD2. Per germline, CDR1 SGDLS and CDR2 YYNGEE. Losses at the gene ends were 3 bases for V and 7 bases for J; bases not matched to a gene: 6. The CDR3 is made up of 14 amino acids. The CDR3 bases are TGTGCCAGCAGCGGCGGGGGGTCAGGGAATGAGCAGTTCTTC. It yields the protein CASSGGGSGNEQFF.

CDR3 protein: CSAAGQETQYF. CDR3 sequence (DNA): TGCAGTGCCGCAGGCCAAGAGACCCAGTACTTC. The chain has TRBV20-1 and TRBJ2-5; D is ambiguous. The germline V gene has CDR1 DFQATT and CDR2 SNEGSKA (reference sequence). Trimming cost V 6 bases and J 1 base, with 6 bases left between them. The CDR3 sequence is 11 residues long.

The CDR3 DNA sequence: TGTGCCAGCAGCCAAGGTTCGGTACAGTTGAGTGAGCAGTTCTTC. Encoded protein: CASSQGSVQLSEQFF. The chain is built from TRBV14 and TRBJ2-1; D is uncertain. Trimming removed 1 base from V and 9 bases from J, with 16 bases in between. Germline V CDR1 and CDR2: SGHDN, FVKESK. This CDR3 is 15 amino acids long.

In DNA, the CDR3 is TGTGCCAGCAGCGTGGGACAGACTAATTCACCCCTCCACTTT. This encodes CASSVGQTNSPLHF. This chain joins TRBV7-9 and TRBJ1-6; 7 nucleotides agree with TRBD1. The germline gives CDR1 SEHNR, CDR2 FQNEAQ (reference sequence). J gave up 6 bases and V 5 bases, and 4 bases lay outside the gene matches. The CDR3 runs 14 residues.

This clone was observed a few times. The V gene is TRBV2, the J gene TRBJ1-3, with TRBD1 as a possible D gene (6 bases). CDR3 size: 15 residues. The germline CDR1 and CDR2 sequences are SNHLY and FYNNEI. The V gene lost 4 bases and the J gene lost 2 bases, with 12 bases spanning the gap. Written as DNA, the CDR3 is TGTGCCAGCAGTGGGGGCAGGGGTGCTGGAAACACCATATATTTT. This codes for CASSGGRGAGNTIYF.

The chain combines TRBV7-2 with TRBJ1-1; 7 nucleotides align to TRBD1. Trimming cost V 1 base and J 1 base; bases outside gene matches: 3. This CDR3 is built from 15 residues. Germline CDR1 SGHTA, CDR2 FQGNSA. The CDR3 DNA is TGTGCCAGCAGCTTAGTGACAGGGTCGAACACTGAAGCTTTCTTT. Protein: CASSLVTGSNTEAFF.

The chain uses TRBV7-9 and TRBJ1-1; 7 nucleotides match TRBD1. The CDR3 has 17 amino acids. V trimming: 4 bases; J trimming: 0 bases; junction bases outside the gene matches: 11. From germline, CDR1 is SEHNR and CDR2 FQNEAQ (reference sequence). In nucleotides, the CDR3 is TGTGCCAGCAGCTCTTCTCGGGACAGCAAAATGAACACTGAAGCTTTCTTT. Residues: CASSSSRDSKMNTEAFF.

This chain connects TRBV6-4 to TRBJ2-1; maybe TRBD2 (6 bases). Deletions cut 7 bases from V and 5 bases from J, with 15 bases between. Per the germline V gene, CDR1 is MRHNA and CDR2 is SNTAGT. The CDR3 runs 14 residues. CDR3 sequence reads: CASKSSGFHNEQFF. CDR3 DNA sequence: TGTGCCAGCAAAAGCAGCGGGTTTCACAATGAGCAGTTCTTC.

The chain couples TRBV7-9 to TRBJ1-1, with 10 bases aligning to TRBD1. J lost 6 bases, V lost 5 bases, and 9 bases had no gene match. The germline V gene encodes CDR1 SEHNR and CDR2 FQNEAQ (reference sequence). There are 15 residues in the CDR3. The CDR3 DNA reads TGTGCCAGCAGCGACCGGGACAGGGGTCGTCCTGAAGCTTTCTTT. Translated, it gives CASSDRDRGRPEAFF.